This T cell receptor (beta chain) was recorded in a study of T cells in Graves' hyperthyroidism and ophthalmopathy. With V trimmed by 7 bases and J by 14 bases, 17 bases remained unmatched. The length of the CDR3 is 15 residues. Germline V gives CDR1 SNHLY, CDR2 FYNNEI. TCR beta CDR3 region amplification was performed from RNA transcripts. TCR CDR3 regions were first amplified by RT-PCR with HTBI primers. TCRdb itself ran the multiplex PCR reads through MiXCR, one entry per CDR3 protein. In the table there are fewer than 650,000 distinct CDR3 sequences, about 15% of which are singletons. Sequenced material: blood. The genes are TRBV2 and TRBJ1-6; 7 nucleotides agree with TRBD1. The origin of this receptor is a woman under 40 with Graves' hyperthyroidism that later progressed to Graves' ophthalmopathy. The DNA for the CDR3 is TGTGCCAGCACCCCAAGGACAGGCGGTTCTGGCGCCCTCCACTTT. Encoded protein: CASTPRTGGSGALHF.